The rows below give T cell receptor beta chains drawn from one sample of a study of blood T cell repertoires in COVID-19. Sequencing was performed with immunoSEQ multiplex PCR; in TCRdb, only in-frame clones are kept and a portion is missing. The repertoire has around 72,000 clones, 87% of them found once; the top ten carry approximately 8.3%. The sequencing input was peripheral blood. These receptors originate from a man aged 50-60 years with active COVID-19. Both conserved end residues are trimmed from each CDR3. Fields, in order: CDR3 length, V gene, J gene, CDR3 protein.

12	TRBV6-1	TRBJ1-2	ASSEVRPTGGYT
12	TRBV9	TRBJ2-1	ASSRDRTYNEQF
16	TRBV30	TRBJ2-2	AYLHREGRGRTPGELF
14	TRBV7-2	TRBJ1-5	ASSLGSTQGNQPQH
13	TRBV3-1/TRBV3-2	TRBJ2-3	ASSGRSGASDTQY
12	TRBV18	TRBJ1-4	ASSKGTVNEKLF
11	TRBV6-6	TRBJ1-2	ASSYERDYGYT
12	TRBV28	TRBJ1-5	ASTLGLLNQPQH
12	TRBV5-1	TRBJ1-4	ASTTDSGTEKLF
14	TRBV7-2	TRBJ2-2	ASSFDRGPNTGELF
11	TRBV12-3/TRBV12-4	TRBJ2-3	ASRLAGGNTQY
14	TRBV9	TRBJ2-3	ASSASTGGSTDTQY
14	TRBV30	TRBJ1-4	AWSVGQGAANEKLF
14	TRBV4-1	TRBJ2-1	ASSQEGAGVWDEQF
12	TRBV20-1	TRBJ2-7	SASLGGSSYEQY
12	TRBV3-1/TRBV3-2	TRBJ2-5	ASSQISSGQTQY
12	TRBV28	TRBJ1-2	ASREQGARDGYT
13	TRBV9	TRBJ1-6	ASSVGGGGNSPLH
14	TRBV5-1	TRBJ1-2	ASSSTVGTGNYGYT
15	TRBV5-4	TRBJ2-7	ASTVAPGTGASYEQY
13	TRBV15	TRBJ2-1	ATSRDLERRDEQF
13	TRBV10-3	TRBJ2-7	AISRGGASSYEQY
11	TRBV5-6	TRBJ2-3	ASSLLEGDTQY
17	TRBV7-6	TRBJ2-3	ASSLSLPGAGGSTDTQY
14	TRBV7-9	TRBJ2-6	ASSLRNSSGANVLT
22	TRBV18	TRBJ1-6	ASSLPTDPSPHLYGGGRNSPLH
12	TRBV15	TRBJ2-5	ATSQGGEAETQY
12	TRBV7-9	TRBJ2-1	ASSRGLAHNEQF
13	TRBV9	TRBJ2-5	ASSATRLPRETQY
11	TRBV12-3/TRBV12-4	TRBJ1-2	ASSLSDSYGYT
11	TRBV28	TRBJ1-2	ASSSDGNYGYT
13	TRBV6-6	TRBJ2-7	ASSYERGGGYEQY
11	TRBV7-2	TRBJ1-1	ASSQGQNTEAF
14	TRBV30	TRBJ2-1	AWSARTSGRRNEQF
12	TRBV27	TRBJ2-7	ASSLTGQTYEQY
11	TRBV29-1	TRBJ1-1	SVFRQGATEAF
13	TRBV9	TRBJ1-1	ASSAPRGSDREAF
16	TRBV6-2/TRBV6-3	TRBJ2-6	ASSYPSGGLSGANVLT
12	TRBV4-1	TRBJ1-3	ASSQPSQRDTIY
19	TRBV18	TRBJ2-2	ASSPHWGMTSGGKNTGELF
15	TRBV15	TRBJ2-1	ATSTLSSGSSYNEQF
12	TRBV7-2	TRBJ1-5	ASSLDPGNQPQH
10	TRBV4-1	TRBJ1-3	ASSHSGNTIY
12	TRBV19	TRBJ1-2	ASSRQGTTYGYT
9	TRBV3-1/TRBV3-2	TRBJ1-1	ASSQYSEAF
13	TRBV4-1	TRBJ1-3	ASSQDVGRGNTIY
19	TRBV5-1	TRBJ2-7	ASSLDVRPRRGGGSSYEQY